This T cell receptor (beta chain) stems from a study of blood T cell repertoires in COVID-19. Study at large: Samples of COVID-19 (acute and convalescent) were obtained from the United States, Italy and Spain.

TCRdb keeps only in-frame clones here, not all; method: immunoSEQ multiplex PCR. The sample consists of some 200,000 clones, around nine tenths of them appearing once. The V and J ends lost 7 bases and 9 bases respectively, with 16 bases between them. This CDR3 comprises 13 residues. The rearrangement uses TRBV12-3 or TRBV12-4 and TRBJ2-1; weak D call: TRBD1 (6 bases). This clonotype originated in a woman aged 70-85 years with COVID-19, enrolled during active disease. Input material: peripheral blood. The chain's CDR3 is CASTLQGMSEQFF. The CDR3 DNA follows: TGTGCCAGCACCCTACAGGGAATGAGTGAGCAGTTCTTC.